This entry features one TCR beta chain sequence. Antigen: not known. Treatment indicated: some 19 received Ad26.COV2.S at low or high dose, single or two shots; roughly 5 received placebo; per-sample allocation not given. Vaccine and placebo recipients were sampled on day 63 after the first injection. This record belongs to a study of Ad26.COV2.S vaccination and SARS-CoV-2 variants. Study details: Vaccine-arm donor from the placebo-controlled COV1001 Ad26.COV2.S trial. General study findings and limits: Breadth, reportedly substantial, characterized the spike-specific CD8+ and CD4+ T cell responses after vaccination.

Only in-frame clones appear in the TCRdb table, and some are missing; sequencing was by immunoSEQ multiplex PCR. Of approximately 450,000 clones listed, 90% are singletons. This receptor was obtained from a person between 18 and 65 years old who received the Ad26.COV2.S COVID-19 vaccine or a placebo. The input for sequencing was peripheral blood, taken in a trial of Ad26.COV2.S vaccine versus placebo.

The CDR3 nucleotides read TGCAGCGCCCGGGTCAGTGAAGAGACCCAGTACTTC. It is translated as CSARVSEETQYF. V is TRBV29-1 and J is TRBJ2-5; no clear D. The CDR3 loop spans 12 amino acids. V lost 7 bases, J lost 3 bases, and 12 bases lay in between. Looked up from germline, CDR1 is SQVTM and CDR2 is ANQGSEA.